The clone carrying this T cell receptor (beta chain) was seen only a few times. Its antigen is unidentified. Isolated RNA was reverse transcribed into cDNA used as the sequencing template. The repertoire was sequenced with immunoSEQ multiplex PCR; TCRdb's copy has only in-frame clones and lacks some. The data hold roughly 200,000 clones, with roughly three fifths observed a single time. The treatment: oral pan-JAK inhibitor, 5-10 mg twice daily. This entry is derived from a study of CD8+ T cells in alopecia areata. Whole-study results and caveats: Clonality in the scalp and expanded CD8+ clones ranked among the top 100 were significantly decreased by tofacitinib. Lesional scalp, notably in alopecia totalis/universalis, had clonality above that of normal scalp.

The length of the CDR3 is 15 residues. Trimming shortened V by 2 bases and J by 2 bases, and 14 bases separated the two germline ends. Germline V gives CDR1 SGHRS, CDR2 YFSETQ. The sample consisted of CD4+ T cells sorted from blood, taken at week 4, from a patient treated with tofacitinib. This clonotype was obtained from a human donor with alopecia areata. This chain connects TRBV5-1 to TRBJ2-7; D is ambiguous. The CDR3, as DNA: TGCGCCAGCAGCTTAAATACCCGGAGCCCCTACGAGCAGTACTTC. This sequence encodes CASSLNTRSPYEQYF.